The present TCR beta chain was sequenced within a study of blood T cell repertoires in COVID-19. Across the study: The samples span acute and convalescent COVID-19 from the United States, Italy and Spain.

Authors' methods: Amplification from reference gene primers served as the basis for estimated nucleated cell counts. Sequencing used immunoSEQ multiplex PCR; TCRdb keeps in-frame clones, though not all of them. V, J and clone size are taken as reported in that table, and D and trimming were inferred from the DNA itself. The data show approximately 670,000 clones, with 85% to 90% seen just once and about 0.26% held by the top ten. The CDR3 is made up of 13 amino acids. J gave up 4 bases and V 7 bases, and 6 bases lay outside the gene matches. Germline CDR1 is SGDLS and CDR2 is YYNGEE. J is TRBJ1-1 and V is TRBV9; 8 bases fit TRBD1. Sequencing was carried out using peripheral blood. The TCR comes from a woman aged 18-29 years with acute or convalescent COVID-19. The CDR3 region is CASGRTGSTEAFF. The CDR3 DNA reads TGTGCCAGCGGTCGGACAGGGAGCACTGAAGCTTTCTTT.